This TCR beta chain was documented in a study of cytomegalovirus exposure and HLA in healthy donors. Across the study: Roughly 89 million unique TCR sequences came from HLA-typed donors in an early release. Study outcomes and limitations: Looking again later, the authors saw that most CMV-associated TCR beta chains seemed HLA-restricted. The productive fraction for most TCR beta V segments was about 87% or about 30% in an earlier analysis.

PCR amplification relied on 60 Vbeta primers (plus 13 Jbeta primers). TCRdb's copy holds only in-frame clones and misses some; the assay was immunoSEQ multiplex PCR. The data show about 150,000 clones, roughly 82% seen once. Germline CDR1 MNHNS, CDR2 SASEGT. Trimming stripped 2 bases from V and 6 bases from J, with 6 bases between. This CDR3 is built from 12 residues. Details on this clone: Its specificity is unknown.

The genes are TRBV6-1 and TRBJ2-3, with D maybe TRBD2 (5 bases). The sequence derives from a woman aged 45-60 years in good health and CMV-seropositive. Sequences were obtained from PBMCs. CDR3 residues: CASSEWRDTQYF. Here the CDR3 DNA reads TGTGCCAGCAGTGAATGGAGGGATACGCAGTATTTT.